The clone carrying this T cell receptor (beta chain) was observed many times. Its matching antigen is unknown. Sequencing libraries for TCR beta were prepared with iRepertoire HTBI primers and Arm-PCR of CDR3 regions. Original handling: Segment identification across samples yielded 55 to 65 TRBV and roughly 15 TRBJ segments. MiXCR was run by TCRdb on the multiplex PCR reads, yielding one entry per CDR3 protein. Here the V and J calls rest on TCRdb's processing, not on the authors' analysis. The sample contains about 370,000 distinct CDR3 sequences, around 15% of which appear only once. As to time point: newly diagnosed GD, antithyroid drugs for less than 3 months. The authors made the TCR library using RNA they extracted from PBMCs. These data belong to a study of regulatory T cells in long-lasting Graves disease. Overall study context: Freshly diagnosed Graves' patients had used antithyroid drugs for under 3 months. Broader study findings: Thyroid tissue went unstudied; only peripheral blood was examined.

The CDR3 consists of 14 residues. V lost 6 bases and J lost 4, with 18 bases in between. Germline V lookup: CDR1 DFQATT, CDR2 SNEGSKA (reference sequence). The sample consisted of peripheral blood mononuclear cells (PBMCs), taken at new diagnosis, from a patient treated with antithyroid drugs. This clonotype was obtained from a female donor with Graves disease. V gene TRBV20-1 combines with J gene TRBJ1-1; D is uncertain. The CDR3 spells CSATSRIGLTEAFF. In DNA form, the CDR3 reads TGCAGTGCCACATCCCGGATCGGACTCACTGAAGCTTTCTTT.